This T cell receptor beta chain comes out of a study of blood T cell repertoires in COVID-19. As for the study in general: The origin of the acute and convalescent COVID-19 samples was the United States, Italy and Spain. PBMCs, B-cell-depleted T cells, or T cells were the source of the cDNA or gDNA that made up the material.

This clone was observed a handful of times. CDR3 length: 15 amino acids. Between the trimmed V and J ends, which lost 4 bases and 7 bases, there was a span of 17 bases. Germline lookup yields CDR1 SGHDT and CDR2 YYEEEE. Per the original data handling: Reference gene primers were amplified, and this amplification served to estimate nucleated cell counts. Only in-frame clones appear in the TCRdb table, and some are missing; sequencing was by immunoSEQ multiplex PCR. V and J calls and clone size are given by that table; D and trimming were obtained from the DNA. Among some 110,000 clones listed, about four fifths were seen once.

The chain uses TRBV5-6 and TRBJ1-4; unclear D gene. Sequenced sample: peripheral blood. The TCR originated in a woman aged 80 or over with active or convalescent COVID-19. CDR3 coding DNA: TGTGCCAGCAGCGCATTACAGATTCAGAGTGAAAAACTGTTTTTT. The encoded protein is CASSALQIQSEKLFF.